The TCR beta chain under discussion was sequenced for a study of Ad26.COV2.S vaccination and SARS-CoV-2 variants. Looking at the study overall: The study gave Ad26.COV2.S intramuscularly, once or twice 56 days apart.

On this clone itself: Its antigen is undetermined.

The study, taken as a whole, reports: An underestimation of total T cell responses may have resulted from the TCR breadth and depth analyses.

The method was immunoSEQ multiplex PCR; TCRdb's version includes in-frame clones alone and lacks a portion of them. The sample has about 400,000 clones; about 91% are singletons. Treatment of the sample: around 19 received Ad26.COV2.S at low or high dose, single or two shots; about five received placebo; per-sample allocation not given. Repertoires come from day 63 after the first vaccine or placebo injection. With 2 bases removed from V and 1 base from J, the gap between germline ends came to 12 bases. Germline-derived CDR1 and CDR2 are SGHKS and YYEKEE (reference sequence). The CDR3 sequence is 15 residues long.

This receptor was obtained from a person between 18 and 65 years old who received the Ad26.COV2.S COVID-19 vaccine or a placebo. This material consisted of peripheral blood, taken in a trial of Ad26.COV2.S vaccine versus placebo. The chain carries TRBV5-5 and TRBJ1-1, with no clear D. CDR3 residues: CASSFWHNANTEAFF. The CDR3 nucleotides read TGTGCCAGCAGCTTTTGGCACAACGCGAACACTGAAGCTTTCTTT.